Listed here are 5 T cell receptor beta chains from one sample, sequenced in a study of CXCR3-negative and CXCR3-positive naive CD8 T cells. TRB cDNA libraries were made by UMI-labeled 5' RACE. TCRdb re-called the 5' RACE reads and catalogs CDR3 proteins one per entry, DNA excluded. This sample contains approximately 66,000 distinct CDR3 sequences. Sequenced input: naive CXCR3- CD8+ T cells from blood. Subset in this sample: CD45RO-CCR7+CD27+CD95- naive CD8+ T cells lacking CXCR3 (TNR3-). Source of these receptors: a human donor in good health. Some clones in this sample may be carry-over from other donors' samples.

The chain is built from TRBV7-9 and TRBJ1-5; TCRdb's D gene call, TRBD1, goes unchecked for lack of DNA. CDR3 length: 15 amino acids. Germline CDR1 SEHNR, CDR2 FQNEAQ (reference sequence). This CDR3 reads CASSSLTGSNQPQHF.

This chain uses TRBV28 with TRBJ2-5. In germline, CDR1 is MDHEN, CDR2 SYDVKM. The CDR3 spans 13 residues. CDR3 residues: CATKRGLTETQYF.

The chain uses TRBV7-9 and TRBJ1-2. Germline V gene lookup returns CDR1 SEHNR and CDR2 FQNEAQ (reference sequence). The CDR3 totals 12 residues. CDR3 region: CAGSPAVDGYTF.

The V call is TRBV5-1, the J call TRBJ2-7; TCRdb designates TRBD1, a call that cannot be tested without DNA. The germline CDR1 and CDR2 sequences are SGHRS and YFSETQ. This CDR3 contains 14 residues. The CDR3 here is CASSWTGPSYEQYF.

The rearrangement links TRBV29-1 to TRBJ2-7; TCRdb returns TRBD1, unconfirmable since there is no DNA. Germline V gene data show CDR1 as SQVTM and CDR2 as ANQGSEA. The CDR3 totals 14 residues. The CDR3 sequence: CSVEAQGSSYEQYF.